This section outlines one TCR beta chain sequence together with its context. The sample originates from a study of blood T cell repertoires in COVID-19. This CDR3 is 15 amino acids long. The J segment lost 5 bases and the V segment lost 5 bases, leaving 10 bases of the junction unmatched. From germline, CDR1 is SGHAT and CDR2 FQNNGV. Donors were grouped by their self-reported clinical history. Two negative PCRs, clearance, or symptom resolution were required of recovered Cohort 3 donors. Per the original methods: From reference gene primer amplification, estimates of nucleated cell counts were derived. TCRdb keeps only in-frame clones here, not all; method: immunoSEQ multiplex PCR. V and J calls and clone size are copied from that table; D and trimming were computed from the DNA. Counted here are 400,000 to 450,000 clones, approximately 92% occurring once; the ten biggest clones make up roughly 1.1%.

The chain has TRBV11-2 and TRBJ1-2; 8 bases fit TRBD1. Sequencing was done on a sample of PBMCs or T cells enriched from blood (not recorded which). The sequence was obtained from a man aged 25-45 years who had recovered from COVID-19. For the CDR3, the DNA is TGTGCCAGCAGCCCAGCCCCGGACAGGGCGTATGGCTACACCTTC. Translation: CASSPAPDRAYGYTF.